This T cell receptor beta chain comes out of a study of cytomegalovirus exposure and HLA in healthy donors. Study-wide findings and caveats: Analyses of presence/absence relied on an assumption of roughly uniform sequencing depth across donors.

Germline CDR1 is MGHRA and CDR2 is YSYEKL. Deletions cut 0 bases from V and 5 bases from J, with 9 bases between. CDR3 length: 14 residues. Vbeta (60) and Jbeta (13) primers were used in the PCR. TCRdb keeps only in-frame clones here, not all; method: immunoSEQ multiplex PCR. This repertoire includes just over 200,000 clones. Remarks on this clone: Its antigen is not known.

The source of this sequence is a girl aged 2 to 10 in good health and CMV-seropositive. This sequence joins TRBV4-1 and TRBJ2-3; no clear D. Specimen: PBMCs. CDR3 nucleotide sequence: TGCGCCAGCAGCCAAGATCAGGTAATAGATACGCAGTATTTT. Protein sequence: CASSQDQVIDTQYF.